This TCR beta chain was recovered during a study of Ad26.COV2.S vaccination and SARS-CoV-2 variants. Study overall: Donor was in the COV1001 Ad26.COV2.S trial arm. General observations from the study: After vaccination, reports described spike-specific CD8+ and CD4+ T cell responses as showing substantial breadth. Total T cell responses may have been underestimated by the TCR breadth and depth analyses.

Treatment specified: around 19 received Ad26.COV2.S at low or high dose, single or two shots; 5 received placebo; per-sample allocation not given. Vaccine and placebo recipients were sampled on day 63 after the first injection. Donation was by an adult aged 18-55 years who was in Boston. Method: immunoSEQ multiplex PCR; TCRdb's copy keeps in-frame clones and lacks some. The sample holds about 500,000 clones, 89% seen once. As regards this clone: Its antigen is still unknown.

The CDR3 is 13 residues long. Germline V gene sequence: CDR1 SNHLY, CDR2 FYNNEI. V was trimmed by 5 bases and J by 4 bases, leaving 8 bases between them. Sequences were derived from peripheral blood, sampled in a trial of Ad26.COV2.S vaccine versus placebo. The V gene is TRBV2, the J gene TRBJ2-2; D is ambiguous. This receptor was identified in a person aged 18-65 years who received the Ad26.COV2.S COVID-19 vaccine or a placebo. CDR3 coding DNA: TGTGCCAGCAGTATAGAGAGCACCGGGGAGCTGTTTTTT. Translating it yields CASSIESTGELFF.